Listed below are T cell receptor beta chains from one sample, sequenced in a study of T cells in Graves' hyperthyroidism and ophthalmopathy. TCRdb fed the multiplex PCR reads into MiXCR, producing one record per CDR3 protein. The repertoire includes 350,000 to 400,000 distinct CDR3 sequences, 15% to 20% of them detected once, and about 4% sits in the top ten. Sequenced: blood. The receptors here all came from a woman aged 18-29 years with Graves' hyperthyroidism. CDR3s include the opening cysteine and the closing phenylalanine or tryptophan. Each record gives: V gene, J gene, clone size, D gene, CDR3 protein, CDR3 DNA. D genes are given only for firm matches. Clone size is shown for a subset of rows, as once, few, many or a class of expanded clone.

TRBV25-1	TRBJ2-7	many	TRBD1	CASSSGTGTDSYEQYF	TGTGCCAGCAGTTCAGGGACAGGGACAGATTCCTACGAGCAGTACTTC
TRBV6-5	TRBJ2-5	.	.	CASGRMLETQYF	TGTGCCAGCGGACGGATGCTGGAGACCCAGTACTTC
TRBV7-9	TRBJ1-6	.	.	CASSLPPVGSNSPLHF	TGTGCCAGCAGCTTACCCCCTGTAGGGAGTAATTCACCCCTCCACTTT
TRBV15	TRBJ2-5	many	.	CATSRDSETQYF	TGTGCCACCAGCAGAGATTCGGAGACCCAGTACTTC
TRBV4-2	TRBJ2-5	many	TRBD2	CASSPWGSGVQETQYF	TGTGCCAGCAGCCCCTGGGGTAGCGGGGTCCAAGAGACCCAGTACTTC
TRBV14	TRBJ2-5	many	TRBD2	CASSRGGGGQETQYF	TGTGCCAGCAGCCGAGGCGGGGGGGGACAAGAGACCCAGTACTTC
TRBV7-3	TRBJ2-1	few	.	CASSLQGNNEQFF	TGTGCCAGCAGCTTACAGGGAAACAATGAGCAGTTCTTC
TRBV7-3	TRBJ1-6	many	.	CASSILPLHF	TGTGCCAGCAGCATTTTACCCCTCCACTTT
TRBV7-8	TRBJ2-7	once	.	CASSLGLGRGYEQYF	TGTGCCAGCAGCTTAGGTTTGGGGAGAGGCTACGAGCAGTACTTC
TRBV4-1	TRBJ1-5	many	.	CASSQDNSNQPQHF	TGCGCCAGCAGCCAAGATAATAGCAATCAGCCCCAGCATTTT
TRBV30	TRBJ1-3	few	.	CAWSVGLQNTIYF	TGTGCCTGGAGTGTAGGACTCCAAAACACCATATATTTT
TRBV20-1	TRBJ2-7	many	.	CSARECSLVWVYYEQYF	TGCAGTGCTAGAGAGTGCAGCCTCGTTTGGGTTTACTACGAGCAGTACTTC
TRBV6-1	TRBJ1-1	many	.	CASSVGENTEAFF	TGTGCCAGCAGTGTGGGGGAGAACACTGAAGCTTTCTTT
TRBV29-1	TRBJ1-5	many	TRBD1	CSVATGHNQPQHF	TGCAGCGTCGCGACAGGGCATAATCAGCCCCAGCATTTT
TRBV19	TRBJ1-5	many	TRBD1	CASSFGAQGAQPQHF	TGTGCCAGTAGTTTCGGGGCACAGGGGGCCCAGCCCCAGCATTTT
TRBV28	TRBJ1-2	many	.	CASSTGYGYTF	TGTGCCAGCAGTACAGGATATGGCTACACCTTC
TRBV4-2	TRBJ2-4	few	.	CASSQDGPELAKNTQYF	TGTGCCAGCAGCCAAGATGGACCCGAGTTAGCCAAAAACACTCAGTACTTC
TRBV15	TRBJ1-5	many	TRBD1	CATSGSGGGQPQHF	TGTGCCACCAGCGGGTCAGGGGGCGGTCAGCCCCAGCATTTT
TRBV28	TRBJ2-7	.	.	CASSPQGISYEQYF	TGTGCCAGCAGTCCCCAGGGGATCTCCTACGAGCAGTACTTC
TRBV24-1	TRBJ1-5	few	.	CATSGAPNQPQHF	TGTGCCACCAGTGGGGCCCCTAATCAGCCCCAGCATTTT
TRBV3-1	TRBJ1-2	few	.	CASSRQTAAYGYTF	TGTGCCAGCAGCCGACAGACGGCGGCTTATGGCTACACCTTC
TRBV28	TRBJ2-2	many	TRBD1	CASSGGQAGTGELFF	TGTGCCAGCAGTGGGGGACAGGCGGGCACCGGGGAGCTGTTTTTT
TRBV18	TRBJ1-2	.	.	CASSPPGRYGYTF	TGTGCCAGCTCACCACCGGGGAGGTATGGCTACACCTTC
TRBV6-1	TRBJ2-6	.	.	CASSEMISSGANVLTF	TGTGCCAGCAGTGAAATGATAAGCTCTGGGGCCAACGTCCTGACTTTC
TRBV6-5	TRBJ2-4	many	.	CASSPFPLSGGSKNIQYF	TGTGCCAGCAGTCCTTTCCCCCTCTCGGGTGGGAGCAAAAACATTCAGTACTTC
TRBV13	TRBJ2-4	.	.	CASSPLAGAKNIQYF	TGTGCCAGCAGCCCGCTGGCGGGTGCCAAAAACATTCAGTACTTC
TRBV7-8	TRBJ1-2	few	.	CASSLADTNYGYTF	TGTGCCAGCAGCTTAGCGGATACTAACTATGGCTACACCTTC
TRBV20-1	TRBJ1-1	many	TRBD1	CSASGQGIRSAEAFF	TGCAGTGCCAGTGGACAGGGAATAAGGAGCGCTGAAGCTTTCTTT
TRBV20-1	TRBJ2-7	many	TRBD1	CSADRDLYEQYF	TGCAGTGCTGACAGGGACCTCTACGAGCAGTACTTC
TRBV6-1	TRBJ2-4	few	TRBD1	CASSIGQGGKNIQYF	TGTGCCAGCAGTATTGGACAGGGGGGCAAAAACATTCAGTACTTC
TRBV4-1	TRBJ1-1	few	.	CASSPWGGPPQDYTEALF	TGCGCCAGCAGCCCGTGGGGGGGCCCGCCCCAAGACTACACTGAAGCTCTCTTT
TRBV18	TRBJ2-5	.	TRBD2	CASSPPWGGRTGETQYF	TGTGCCAGCTCACCACCGTGGGGGGGACGTACCGGAGAGACCCAGTACTTC
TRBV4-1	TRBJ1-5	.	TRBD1	CASSQTGTGSNQPQHF	TGCGCCAGCAGCCAAACCGGGACAGGGAGCAATCAGCCCCAGCATTTT
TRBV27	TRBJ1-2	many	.	CASSLRGNYGYAF	TGTGCCAGCAGTTTACGGGGGAACTATGGCTACGCCTTC
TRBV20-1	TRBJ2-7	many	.	CSARTWEAVQEGRYEQYF	TGCAGTGCGCGGACTTGGGAGGCGGTGCAGGAGGGGAGGTACGAGCAGTACTTC
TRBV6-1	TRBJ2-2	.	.	CASNSPNTGELFF	TGTGCCAGCAACAGTCCGAACACCGGGGAGCTGTTTTTT
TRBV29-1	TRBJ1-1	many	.	CSVNQGLGTEAFF	TGCAGCGTTAATCAGGGCTTGGGCACTGAAGCTTTCTTT
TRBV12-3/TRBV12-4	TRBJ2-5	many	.	CASSPGGGANRETQYF	TGTGCCAGCAGCCCCGGGGGAGGAGCGAACAGGGAGACCCAGTACTTC
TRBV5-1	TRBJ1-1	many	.	CASSLEPLDRNTEAFF	TGCGCCAGCAGCTTGGAGCCCCTGGACAGGAACACTGAAGCTTTCTTT
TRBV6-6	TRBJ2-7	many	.	CASSFERGLPYEQYF	TGTGCCAGCAGTTTCGAGAGAGGGCTCCCCTACGAGCAGTACTTC
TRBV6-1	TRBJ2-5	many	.	CASSVAANQETQYF	TGTGCCAGCAGTGTAGCGGCCAACCAAGAGACCCAGTACTTC
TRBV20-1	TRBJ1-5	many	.	CSASIGAGPQPQHF	TGCAGTGCTAGCATAGGGGCGGGTCCTCAGCCCCAGCATTTT
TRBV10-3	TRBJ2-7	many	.	CAIARGSYEQYF	TGTGCCATCGCACGGGGCTCCTACGAGCAGTACTTC
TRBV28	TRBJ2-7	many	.	CASGRGGYEQYF	TGTGCCAGCGGGCGAGGTGGCTACGAGCAGTACTTC
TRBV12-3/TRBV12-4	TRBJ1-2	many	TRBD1	CASSLQGQIFGYTF	TGTGCCAGCAGCTTACAGGGACAGATCTTTGGCTACACCTTC
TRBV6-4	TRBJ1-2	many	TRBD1	CASSDIGTGGGYGYTF	TGTGCCAGCAGTGACATCGGGACAGGGGGCGGCTATGGCTACACCTTC
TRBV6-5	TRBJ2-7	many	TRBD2	CASSFQRGDGEQYF	TGTGCCAGCAGTTTCCAGCGGGGGGACGGCGAGCAGTACTTC
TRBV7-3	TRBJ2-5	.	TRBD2	CASSLTAGGRETQYF	TGTGCCAGCAGCTTAACGGCGGGGGGGCGAGAGACCCAGTACTTC
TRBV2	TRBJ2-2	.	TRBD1	CASSAQDRGEANTGELFF	TGTGCCAGCAGCGCCCAGGACAGGGGAGAGGCTAACACCGGGGAGCTGTTTTTT
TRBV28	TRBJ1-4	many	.	CASSLWTATNEKLFF	TGTGCCAGCAGTTTGTGGACAGCAACTAATGAAAAACTGTTTTTT